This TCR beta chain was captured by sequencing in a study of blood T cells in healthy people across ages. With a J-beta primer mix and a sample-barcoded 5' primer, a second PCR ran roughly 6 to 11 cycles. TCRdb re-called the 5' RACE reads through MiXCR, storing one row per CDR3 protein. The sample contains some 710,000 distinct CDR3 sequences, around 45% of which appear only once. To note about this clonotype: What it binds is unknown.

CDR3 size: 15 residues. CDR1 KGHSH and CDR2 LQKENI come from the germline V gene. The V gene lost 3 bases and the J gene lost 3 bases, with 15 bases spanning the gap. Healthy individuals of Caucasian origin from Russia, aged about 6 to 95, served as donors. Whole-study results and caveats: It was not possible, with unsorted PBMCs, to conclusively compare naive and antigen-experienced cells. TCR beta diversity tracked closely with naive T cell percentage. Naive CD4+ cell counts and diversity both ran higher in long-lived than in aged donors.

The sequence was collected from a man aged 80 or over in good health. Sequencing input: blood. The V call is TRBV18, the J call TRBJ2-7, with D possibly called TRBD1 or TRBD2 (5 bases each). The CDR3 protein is CASSPAGLTDYEQYF. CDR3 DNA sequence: TGTGCCAGCTCACCTGCGGGTTTGACAGACTACGAGCAGTACTTC.